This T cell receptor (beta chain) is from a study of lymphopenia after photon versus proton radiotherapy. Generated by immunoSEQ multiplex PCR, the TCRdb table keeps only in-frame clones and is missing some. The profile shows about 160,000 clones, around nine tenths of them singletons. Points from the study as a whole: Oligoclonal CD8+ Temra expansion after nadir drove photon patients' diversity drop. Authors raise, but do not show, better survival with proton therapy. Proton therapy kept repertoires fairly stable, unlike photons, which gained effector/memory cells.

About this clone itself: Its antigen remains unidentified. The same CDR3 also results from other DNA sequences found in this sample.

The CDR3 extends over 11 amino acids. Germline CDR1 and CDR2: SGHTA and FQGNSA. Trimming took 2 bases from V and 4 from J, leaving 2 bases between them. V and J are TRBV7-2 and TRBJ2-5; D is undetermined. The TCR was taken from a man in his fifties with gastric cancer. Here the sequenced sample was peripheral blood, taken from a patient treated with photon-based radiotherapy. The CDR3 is CASSLLETQYF. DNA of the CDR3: TGTGCCAGCAGCTTACTAGAGACCCAGTACTTC.